The 23 T cell receptor beta chains below were found in one sample sequenced in a study of T cells in Graves' hyperthyroidism and ophthalmopathy (dated by TCRdb to between 2017 and 2020). Libraries were constructed by multiplex PCR. Reads for this sample came from an Illumina HiSeq 2000. The TCR beta CDR3 regions were amplified from RNA transcripts. The first round of RT-PCR for the TCR CDR3 was performed with the HTBI primer set and the Qiagen OneStep RT-PCR kit. In-frame beta chains were kept once TCRdb had trimmed the public reads at Q25 with fastp and called clones with MiXCR. Identical CDR3 proteins give one entry, which carries the most common genes and DNA. The sample yields under 350,000 distinct CDR3 sequences; around 20% were counted once. The biggest ten clones account for less than 65% of the sample. The sequenced sample consisted of blood. These receptors all come from a woman in her 50s with Graves' hyperthyroidism.

This clonotype was counted ten times or more. The chain has TRBV27 and TRBJ2-1; D is undetermined. The CDR3 contains 14 residues. Trimming removed 10 bases at V and 7 bases at J, with 20 bases between. Germline lookup yields CDR1 MNHEY and CDR2 SMNVEV (reference sequence). The CDR3 loop is CATHRTPRVNEQFF. DNA for the CDR3: TGTGCCACCCACCGGACCCCACGAGTTAATGAGCAGTTCTTC.

This clonotype was counted at least ten times. Germline is not matched at one junction end, which may reflect a read error. The chain combines TRBV7-2 with TRBJ2-1; the match to TRBD2 covers 9 bases. This CDR3 region has 15 residues. Germline loops: CDR1 SGHTA, CDR2 FQGNSA. The CDR3 protein is CASSIAGETYNEQFF. CDR3 DNA: TGTGCCAGCAGCATAGCGGGGGAAACCTACAATGAGCAGTTCTTC.

This chain joins TRBV5-5 and TRBJ2-1; D uncertain. The V end was cut by 4 bases, the J end by 5 bases, with 16 bases between. Germline values: CDR1 SGHKS, CDR2 YYEKEE (reference sequence). CDR3 size: 15 residues. CDR3: CASSPQPLGNNEQFF. CDR3 nucleotide sequence: TGTGCCAGCAGCCCGCAACCGCTCGGCAACAATGAGCAGTTCTTC.

This clonotype appeared many times. As DNA, the CDR3 is TGTGCCAGCAGCTCGGGACAGGGGGACAGTCTGGATGGCTACACCTTC. It encodes CASSSGQGDSLDGYTF. The chain uses TRBV7-2 and TRBJ1-2, with 11 bases aligning to TRBD1. Germline assignment: CDR1 SGHTA and CDR2 FQGNSA. Trimming took 4 bases from V and 6 from J; bases not matched to a gene: 10. CDR3 size: 16 residues.

This clonotype showed up many times. This chain connects TRBV28 to TRBJ1-2; D unclear. V was shortened by 3 bases and J by 0 bases, with 11 bases between the two germline ends. Germline V gene data show CDR1 as MDHEN and CDR2 as SYDVKM. The CDR3 runs 15 residues. The CDR3 DNA follows: TGTGCCAGCAGTTTGGGCGGAATGTCTAACTATGGCTACACCTTC. This encodes CASSLGGMSNYGYTF.

This clonotype has only a few counts. This sequence joins TRBV6-5 and TRBJ2-1; 7 bases are a match to TRBD2. Trimming cost V 0 bases and J 9 bases; bases outside gene matches: 8. The CDR3 extends over 15 amino acids. CDR1 MNHEY and CDR2 SVGAGI come from the germline V gene. The CDR3 DNA reads as TGTGCCAGCAGTTACTCTTCCGGGGGGTCCACTGAGCAGTTCTTC. Protein product: CASSYSSGGSTEQFF.

There are many counts of this clonotype. The V gene is TRBV6-1, the J gene TRBJ1-5, with TRBD1 matching 8 bases. From germline, CDR1 is MNHNS and CDR2 SASEGT. CDR3 length: 16 residues. Trimming cost V 7 bases and J 0 bases; bases outside gene matches: 8. CDR3: CASIRAGQGSNQPQHF. The CDR3 DNA sequence: TGTGCCAGCATCCGGGCTGGACAGGGTAGCAATCAGCCCCAGCATTTT.

This clonotype has at least ten counts. The chain carries TRBV20-1 and TRBJ1-2; TRBD1 might be the D (5 bases). CDR1 and CDR2 (germline): DFQATT, SNEGSKA (reference sequence). Deletions cut 2 bases from V and 8 bases from J, with 12 bases between. The CDR3 is 12 amino acids. CDR3 sequence (DNA): TGCAGTGCTAGATTAGGGGTCGGAGGCTACACCTTC. Its protein is CSARLGVGGYTF.

In its sample, this clonotype was seen a few times. Written as DNA, the CDR3 is TGTGCCAGCAGCGCGGACCCGAACTCCTACAATGAGCAGTTCTTC. Amino acids: CASSADPNSYNEQFF. This chain joins TRBV9 and TRBJ2-1; unclear D gene. The germline gives CDR1 SGDLS, CDR2 YYNGEE. This CDR3 spans 15 amino acids. V lost 3 bases to trimming and J lost 0 bases, with 10 bases between them. Complete variable domain (other parts from reference TRBV9 and TRBJ2-1): DSGVTQTPKHLITATGQRVTLRCSPRSGDLSVYWYQQSLDQGLQFLIQYYNGEERAKGNILERFSAQQFPDLHSELNLSSLELGDSALYFCASSADPNSYNEQFFGPGTRLTVL.

In its sample, this clonotype was seen many times. The chain joins TRBV5-1 to TRBJ1-2; 8 bases fit TRBD1. The V gene's germline CDR1 is SGHRS and CDR2 YFSETQ. The CDR3 sequence is 15 residues long. Trimming took 0 bases from V and 2 from J; bases not matched to a gene: 3. The DNA of the CDR3 is TGCGCCAGCAGCTTGGATGCAGGGGGCAACTATGGCTACACCTTC. It encodes CASSLDAGGNYGYTF. Complete variable domain (other parts from reference TRBV5-1 and TRBJ1-2): KAGVTQTPRYLIKTRGQQVTLSCSPISGHRSVSWYQQTPGQGLQFLFEYFSETQRNKGNFPGRFSGRQFSNSRSEMNVSTLELGDSALYLCASSLDAGGNYGYTFGSGTRLTVV.

CDR3 in DNA: TGTGCCAGCAGCCGTGCAGGGGGGGAATCAGAGACCCAGTACTTC. This gives the protein CASSRAGGESETQYF. This chain connects TRBV28 to TRBJ2-5; TRBD1 or TRBD2 may be the D gene (7 bases each). V was cut by 6 bases and J by 4 bases, with 18 bases left in between. Per the germline V gene, CDR1 is MDHEN and CDR2 is SYDVKM. CDR3 length equals 15 residues.

This clonotype was picked up many times. This chain uses TRBV20-1 with TRBJ1-2, with D perhaps TRBD1 (5 bases). Trimming took off 1 base at V and 7 bases at J, with 19 bases between the two ends. Germline CDR1 DFQATT, CDR2 SNEGSKA (reference sequence). This CDR3 has 15 amino acids. The CDR3 loop reads CSARAEEGTRGGYTF. The CDR3 coding sequence is TGCAGTGCTAGAGCGGAGGAAGGGACGAGGGGTGGCTACACCTTC.

This clonotype has just one count. The gene calls are TRBV6-1 and TRBJ1-5; D remains ambiguous. CDR3 length equals 13 residues. CDR1 and CDR2 (germline): MNHNS, SASEGT. Trimming cost V 6 bases and J 5 bases, with 11 bases left between them. CDR3 region: CASRDVRDQPQHF. Here the CDR3 DNA reads TGTGCCAGCAGGGACGTTCGTGATCAGCCCCAGCATTTT.

This chain links TRBV7-2 with TRBJ1-6; no firm D call. The germline gives CDR1 SGHTA, CDR2 FQGNSA. V lost 0 bases to trimming and J lost 9 bases, with 12 bases between them. The CDR3 sequence is 15 residues long. This chain's CDR3 is CASSLAEPGPSPLHF. The CDR3 nucleotides are TGTGCCAGCAGCTTAGCGGAGCCAGGCCCTTCACCCCTCCACTTT.

The sample holds a few counts of this clonotype. The gene calls are TRBV4-1 and TRBJ2-5, with 8 bases lining up with TRBD1. V was clipped by 3 bases and J by 4 bases; unmatched bases: 7. Germline V gene lookup returns CDR1 MGHRA and CDR2 YSYEKL. The CDR3 length is 15 residues. The CDR3 is CASSQTGQGGETQYF. In nucleotides, the CDR3 is TGCGCCAGCAGCCAGACCGGACAGGGAGGAGAGACCCAGTACTTC.

The CDR3 coding sequence is TGTGCCACCAGTGATTTAGGATCGCGGGAGGGCCGCGAGACCCAGTACTTC. Protein sequence: CATSDLGSREGRETQYF. The J gene is TRBJ2-5, the V gene TRBV24-1, with 9 positions matching TRBD2. CDR3 length: 17 residues. CDR1 KGHDR and CDR2 SFDVKD come from the germline V gene. The V gene end was trimmed by 1 base and the J gene end by 5 bases; junction bases not matched to a gene: 10.

In this sample, this clonotype turned up many times. This sequence joins TRBV30 and TRBJ1-1; the D is unclear. V lost 3 bases, J lost 4 bases, and 15 bases lay in between. The germline CDR1 and CDR2 sequences are GTSNPN and SVGIG (reference sequence). The CDR3 covers 14 residues. The CDR3 DNA reads as TGTGCCTGGAGGCTCCACCTGAGTAGCACTGAAGCTTTCTTT. It translates to CAWRLHLSSTEAFF.

Many counts were recorded for this clonotype. The V gene is TRBV7-8, the J gene TRBJ2-7; D might be TRBD1 or TRBD2, each matching 5 bases. With 1 base removed from V and 5 bases from J, the gap between germline ends came to 12 bases. Germline CDR1 SGHVS, CDR2 FQNEAQ. The CDR3 contains 14 residues. DNA for the CDR3: TGTGCCAGCAGCTTAGGGGACCTAATGGACGAGCAGTACTTC. Protein: CASSLGDLMDEQYF.

The table lists this clonotype with many counts. The chain recombines TRBV11-1 with TRBJ2-5; a weak D match, TRBD2 (6 bases). The germline V gene has CDR1 SGHAT and CDR2 FQDESV (reference sequence). Trimming left V 0 bases short and J 4 bases short, with 15 bases between. The length of the CDR3 is 16 residues. The DNA of the CDR3 is TGTGCCAGCAGCTTAGCGGGGGGAGCGGCGGGAGAGACCCAGTACTTC. It translates to CASSLAGGAAGETQYF.

The table lists this clonotype with many counts. V gene TRBV15 combines with J gene TRBJ1-2; D unclear. Germline V gene lookup returns CDR1 LNHNV and CDR2 YYDKDF (reference sequence). CDR3 size: 15 residues. Trimming took off 0 bases at V and 1 base at J, with 9 bases between the two ends. CDR3 amino acids: CATSRDRPDNYGYTF. As DNA, the CDR3 is TGTGCCACCAGCAGAGATCGGCCGGATAACTATGGCTACACCTTC.

This clonotype has at least ten counts. The V call is TRBV12-3 or TRBV12-4, the J call TRBJ2-5; 9 bases agree with TRBD1. The CDR3 totals 15 residues. Trimming removed 6 bases from V and 4 bases from J; junction bases left unmatched: 9. In DNA, the CDR3 is TGTGCCAGCAGCACTGACGACAGGGGGGTAGAGACCCAGTACTTC. This translates into CASSTDDRGVETQYF.

The V call is TRBV3-1, the J call TRBJ1-1, with TRBD1 matching 8 bases. Germline CDR1 reads LGHDT; CDR2 reads YNNKEL (reference sequence). V lost 2 bases to trimming and J lost 5 bases; unmatched junction nucleotides: 7. CDR3 length: 15 residues. The CDR3 protein is CASSQPTGGWTEAFF. In DNA, the CDR3 is TGTGCCAGCAGCCAACCTACAGGGGGTTGGACTGAAGCTTTCTTT. The full variable domain, completed using reference TRBV3-1 and TRBJ1-1, is DTAVSQTPKYLVTQMGNDKSIKCEQNLGHDTMYWYKQDSKKFLKIMFSYNNKELIINETVPNRFSPKSPDKAHLNLHINSLELGDSAVYFCASSQPTGGWTEAFFGQGTRLTVV.

The chain has TRBV7-3 and TRBJ2-7; TRBD2 matches 11 bases. The CDR3 is made up of 14 amino acids. The V segment lost 6 bases and the J segment 2 bases; nucleotides outside the gene matches: 3. In germline, CDR1 is SGHTA, CDR2 FQGTGA. The CDR3 reads CASRSSGRTYEQYF. The DNA of the CDR3 is TGTGCCAGCAGGTCTAGCGGGAGGACCTACGAGCAGTACTTC. Based on the CDR3 plus reference TRBV7-3 and TRBJ2-7, the full variable domain is GAGVSQTPSNKVTEKGKYVELRCDPISGHTALYWYRQSLGQGPEFLIYFQGTGAADDSGLPNDRFFAVRPEGSVSTLKIQRTERGDSAVYLCASRSSGRTYEQYFGPGTRLTVT.